This TCR beta chain appears in the sequencing data of a study of cytomegalovirus exposure and HLA in healthy donors. Study-level points and caveats: According to an earlier analysis, most TCR beta V segments yielded productive rearrangements about 87% or about 30% of the time.

This clone was counted only a few times. Its antigen is undetermined. Researchers ran the PCR with 60 Vbeta and 13 Jbeta primers. Sequencing was performed with immunoSEQ multiplex PCR; in TCRdb, only in-frame clones are kept and a portion is missing. The table lists 270,000 or so clones, 70% to 90% of them singletons, with approximately 4.3% in the top ten. This TCR was sampled from a man in his forties in good health and CMV-seropositive. Sample: PBMCs.

CDR3 protein: CASSLGQATDTQYF. CDR3 in DNA: TGTGCCAGCAGCTTAGGACAGGCGACAGATACGCAGTATTTT. The chain couples TRBV7-9 to TRBJ2-3; maybe TRBD1 (6 bases). The V gene lost 1 base and the J gene lost 3 bases, with 8 bases spanning the gap. Per germline, CDR1 SEHNR and CDR2 FQNEAQ (reference sequence). This CDR3 comprises 14 residues.